Reported below is one T cell receptor (beta chain). TCRdb passed the RT-PCR reads through MiXCR, listing each CDR3 protein once. The sample holds more than 600,000 distinct CDR3 sequences, about 18% seen once. This specimen belongs to a study of response to subunit inactivated influenza vaccine. CDR1 DFQATT and CDR2 SNEGSKA come from the germline V gene (reference sequence). V shed 1 base and J shed 4 bases, with 20 bases lying between them. This CDR3 is 16 amino acids long. This TCR was sampled from a man aged 45-65 years who received an inactivated influenza vaccine. V and J are TRBV20-1 and TRBJ2-7; perhaps D is TRBD1 or TRBD2 (6 bases each). The specimen was PBMCs from blood, collected about 5 days after vaccination. CDR3 sequence: CSARARGQLSLYEQYF. In DNA form, the CDR3 reads TGCAGTGCTAGAGCCCGGGGGCAGTTATCATTATACGAGCAGTACTTC.